Presented here are 32 T cell receptor beta chains from one specimen sequenced in a study of cytomegalovirus exposure and HLA in healthy donors. 60 Vbeta and 13 Jbeta primers were used in PCR. TCRdb keeps only in-frame clones here, not all; method: immunoSEQ multiplex PCR. Here the sample spans 150,000 to 200,000 clones, roughly 80% being singletons. The specimen sequenced was PBMCs. These receptor sequences come from a female donor in good health and CMV-seronegative.

This clone was found a few times. The chain combines TRBV7-6 with TRBJ1-1; no firm D call. The germline V and J ends were trimmed by 1 base and 3 bases, with 9 bases remaining between them. The CDR3 has 14 residues. CDR1 is SGHVS and CDR2 is FNYEAQ in the germline V gene. The CDR3 nucleotides read TGTGCCAGCAGCTTAGTTGAGGCAGACACTGAAGCTTTCTTT. Residues: CASSLVEADTEAFF. Drawing the rest from reference TRBV7-6 and TRBJ1-1, the complete variable domain is GAGVSQSPRYKVTKRGQDVALRCDPISGHVSLYWYRQALGQGPEFLTYFNYEAQQDKSGLPNDRFSAERPEGSISTLTIQRTEQRDSAMYRCASSLVEADTEAFFGQGTRLTVV.

The chain recombines TRBV5-1 with TRBJ2-5; D possibly corresponds to TRBD1 (6 bases). The DNA end is more similar to TRBJ2-7, so the J call may be wrong. Germline CDR1 is SGHRS and CDR2 is YFSETQ. The CDR3 has 14 residues. The CDR3 DNA follows: TGCGCCAGCAGCCCGGACAGAGGGTCAATCGAGCAGTACTTC. Protein product: CASSPDRGSIEQYF.

DNA for the CDR3: TGTGCCAGCAGCATGGAGGGACGGAACACTGAAGCTTTCTTT. This sequence encodes CASSMEGRNTEAFF. The chain joins TRBV7-9 to TRBJ1-1; tentative D call: TRBD1 (5 bases). CDR3 length: 14 amino acids. Germline V gives CDR1 SEHNR, CDR2 FQNEAQ (reference sequence). The V end lost 5 bases, the J end lost 1 base, and 11 bases lay between the germline ends.

Concerning this clone: This CDR3 fails to terminate in the conserved phenylalanine or tryptophan, so it likely reflects a read error. It is unclear where the CDR3 begins or ends on the DNA, so no DNA is shown, and the CDR3 is as TCRdb lists it. This rearrangement joins TRBV2 to TRBJ1-2; TRBD1 was called by the table and not checked on the DNA. The CDR3 has 14 amino acids, counting both end residues. Germline CDR1 is SNHLY and CDR2 is FYNNEI. CDR3 sequence: CASSDIRSGGNPKY.

The chain links TRBV6-6 to TRBJ1-1; D ambiguous. The V gene lost 6 bases and the J gene lost 5 bases, with 10 bases spanning the gap. The length of the CDR3 is 12 residues. CDR1 is MNHNY and CDR2 is SVGAGI in the germline V gene (reference sequence). The CDR3 sequence: CASSPAGTEAFF. In nucleotides, the CDR3 is TGTGCCAGCAGCCCAGCGGGGACTGAAGCTTTCTTT.

The chain links TRBV7-6 to TRBJ1-6; 7 positions agree with TRBD1. Unmatched junction bases numbered 8, after V lost 5 bases and J lost 10 bases. CDR3 length: 14 amino acids. Per the germline V gene, CDR1 is SGHVS and CDR2 is FNYEAQ. CDR3 sequence reads: CASSRTGGLSPLHF. CDR3 nucleotide sequence: TGTGCCAGCAGCCGGACAGGAGGACTGTCACCCCTCCACTTT.

The chain carries TRBV5-4 and TRBJ1-1, with TRBD1 matching over 10 bases. Germline V gene sequence: CDR1 SGHNT, CDR2 YYREEE (reference sequence). V lost 4 bases to trimming and J lost 6 bases; unmatched junction nucleotides: 9. This CDR3 region has 15 residues. The CDR3 sequence: CASSGIPGQGSEAFF. The CDR3 coding sequence is TGTGCCAGCAGCGGAATACCGGGACAGGGGTCTGAAGCTTTCTTT.

The gene calls are TRBV11-2 and TRBJ1-1, with a weak D call TRBD1 (6 bases). The CDR3 runs 14 residues. The germline CDR1 and CDR2 sequences are SGHAT and FQNNGV. V was pared by 0 bases and J by 7 bases, with 12 bases between. The CDR3 DNA reads TGTGCCAGCAGCTTAGATCAGGGGATAGGTGAAGCTTTCTTT. This encodes CASSLDQGIGEAFF.

The rearrangement uses TRBV30 and TRBJ1-5; TRBD1 matches at 10 bases. The CDR3 totals 16 residues. CDR1 and CDR2 from the germline V gene are GTSNPN and SVGIG (reference sequence). Trimming cost V 0 bases and J 2 bases; bases outside gene matches: 4. This CDR3 reads CAWSVRTGGGNQPQHF. CDR3 nucleotides: TGTGCCTGGAGTGTACGGACAGGGGGTGGCAATCAGCCCCAGCATTTT.

This chain links TRBV5-1 with TRBJ2-6; TRBD1 matches at 7 bases. Germline V CDR1 and CDR2: SGHRS, YFSETQ. The CDR3 consists of 15 residues. The V segment lost 4 bases and the J segment 2 bases; nucleotides outside the gene matches: 3. In nucleotides, the CDR3 is TGCGCCAGCAGCGGGGACAGAGCTGGGGCCAACGTCCTGACTTTC. The encoded protein is CASSGDRAGANVLTF.

The rearrangement links TRBV19 to TRBJ1-6, with TRBD1 matching over 7 bases. Germline V gene data show CDR1 as LNHDA and CDR2 as SQIVND (reference sequence). There are 15 residues in the CDR3. Trimming took 3 bases from V and 12 from J; bases not matched to a gene: 11. CDR3 in DNA: TGTGCCAGTAGTATCCAACCGGGACAGTCCGGACCCCTCCACTTT. Encoded protein: CASSIQPGQSGPLHF.

The chain carries TRBV10-2 and TRBJ1-1, with 7 bases identical to TRBD1. V gave up 1 base and J gave up 4 bases; unmatched junction bases: 6. This CDR3 has 15 residues. CDR1 and CDR2 from the germline V gene are WSHSY and SAAADI. CDR3 in DNA: TGCGCCAGCAGTGAGTGGAGGGGGCGTCGCACTGAAGCTTTCTTT. The encoded protein is CASSEWRGRRTEAFF.

The chain carries TRBV12-2 and TRBJ1-4; the table's D call of TRBD1 was not tested on the DNA. TRBV12-2 is a pseudogene locus. This CDR3 region has 16 residues. CDR3 amino acids: CASRLVDSSPNEKLFF. CDR3 nucleotide sequence: TGTGCAAGTCGCTTAGTTGACAGCTCACCTAATGAAAAACTGTTTTTT.

This clone was counted only a few times. This rearrangement joins TRBV5-1 to TRBJ1-1; 10 bases line up with TRBD1. V gave up 2 bases and J gave up 1 base; unmatched junction bases: 5. This CDR3 is built from 16 residues. Germline assignment: CDR1 SGHRS and CDR2 YFSETQ. DNA for the CDR3: TGCGCCAGCAGCTTCGACAGGGGGCAAAAGAACACTGAAGCTTTCTTT. Translated: CASSFDRGQKNTEAFF.

V is TRBV29-1 and J is TRBJ2-3; a possible D gene is TRBD1 (6 bases). Germline CDR1 reads SQVTM; CDR2 reads ANQGSEA. V was pared by 7 bases and J by 0 bases, with 14 bases between. The CDR3 runs 14 residues. CDR3 amino acids: CSARYQGSTDTQYF. The CDR3 region has the DNA TGCAGCGCCCGCTACCAGGGGAGCACAGATACGCAGTATTTT.

V usage is TRBV11-3 and J usage is TRBJ1-1; D might be TRBD1 (6 bases). Germline values: CDR1 SGHNT, CDR2 YENEEA. This CDR3 contains 13 residues. Between the trimmed V and J ends, which lost 3 bases and 5 bases, there was a span of 10 bases. The CDR3 bases are TGTGCCAGCAGCTTGCTAGGGGGAACTGAAGCTTTCTTT. Translated: CASSLLGGTEAFF.

In its sample, this clone was seen a few times. V gene TRBV30 combines with J gene TRBJ1-5; D may be TRBD1 (6 bases). Germline V lookup: CDR1 GTSNPN, CDR2 SVGIG (reference sequence). The V and J ends lost 0 bases and 6 bases respectively, with 15 bases between them. The CDR3 length is 15 residues. CDR3 nucleotides: TGTGCCTGGAGTGTCAACAGGGATAGGGGTCAGCCCCAGCATTTT. This encodes CAWSVNRDRGQPQHF. Full variable domain (rest looked up from reference TRBV30 and TRBJ1-5): SQTIHQWPATLVQPVGSPLSLECTVEGTSNPNLYWYRQAAGRGLQLLFYSVGIGQISSEVPQNLSASRPQDRQFILSSKKLLLSDSGFYLCAWSVNRDRGQPQHFGDGTRLSIL.

This clone has a handful of counts. The chain recombines TRBV5-4 with TRBJ1-2, with D possibly matching TRBD1 (6 bases). The germline CDR1 and CDR2 sequences are SGHNT and YYREEE (reference sequence). Trimming left V 0 bases short and J 3 bases short, with 12 bases between. The CDR3 consists of 15 residues. This CDR3 is CASSLEQGYHYGYTF. The CDR3 coding sequence is TGTGCCAGCAGCTTGGAACAGGGTTATCACTATGGCTACACCTTC. Drawing the rest from reference TRBV5-4 and TRBJ1-2, the complete variable domain is ETGVTQSPTHLIKTRGQQVTLRCSSQSGHNTVSWYQQALGQGPQFIFQYYREEENGRGNFPPRFSGLQFPNYSSELNVNALELDDSALYLCASSLEQGYHYGYTFGSGTRLTVV.

The chain recombines TRBV7-2 with TRBJ1-5; 7 bases match TRBD1. Germline V gene sequence: CDR1 SGHTA, CDR2 FQGNSA. The CDR3 totals 15 residues. V lost 5 bases and J lost 4; bases outside the gene matches: 8. This chain's CDR3 is CASSPHRGENQPQHF. CDR3 nucleotide sequence: TGTGCCAGCAGCCCCCACAGGGGTGAGAATCAGCCCCAGCATTTT.

This clone was seen once. In nucleotides, the CDR3 is TGTGCCTGGAGTGTCGACGGACTCTCGACTGACCCTCGTGGAAACACCATATATTTT. Translation gives CAWSVDGLSTDPRGNTIYF. The genes are TRBV30 and TRBJ1-3; D gene uncertain. Germline V gives CDR1 GTSNPN, CDR2 SVGIG (reference sequence). The CDR3 is made up of 19 amino acids. Trimming removed 0 bases from V and 3 bases from J, with 24 bases in between.

The CDR3 DNA sequence: TGCAGTGCTAGAATATCCACTGCGCTCTTTTTT. It yields the protein CSARISTALFF. The rearrangement links TRBV20-1 to TRBJ1-4, with unresolved D. This CDR3 region has 11 residues. V lost 2 bases to trimming and J lost 17 bases, with 15 bases between them. Germline CDR1 and CDR2: DFQATT and SNEGSKA (reference sequence).

The chain joins TRBV5-6 to TRBJ1-5, with D perhaps matching TRBD1 (5 bases). The germline CDR1 and CDR2 sequences are SGHDT and YYEEEE. This CDR3 region has 16 residues. The V end lost 4 bases, the J end lost 0 bases, and 14 bases lay between the germline ends. The CDR3 region has the DNA TGTGCCAGCAGCGATGGCCGACAGCTTAGCAATCAGCCCCAGCATTTT. Translation: CASSDGRQLSNQPQHF.

J is TRBJ1-3 and V is TRBV11-2; TRBD1 agrees at 7 bases. CDR3 length: 14 residues. Germline-derived CDR1 and CDR2 are SGHAT and FQNNGV. The ends lost 5 bases at V and 4 bases at J; junction bases unmatched: 5. The CDR3 here is CASSRPGGGNTIYF. The CDR3, as DNA: TGTGCCAGCAGCCGACCAGGGGGAGGAAACACCATATATTTT.

The chain recombines TRBV11-2 with TRBJ2-7; D might be TRBD2 (6 bases). Germline CDR1 SGHAT, CDR2 FQNNGV. The ends were cut back, 5 bases at V and 9 bases at J, with 23 bases in the middle. The CDR3 spans 15 residues. The CDR3 bases are TGTGCCAGCAGCCCCCCGGGACTCCGGAGGTCGATGCAGTACTTC. Residues: CASSPPGLRRSMQYF.

As for this clone: Other DNA sequences in this sample translate to the same CDR3. The J gene is TRBJ1-1, the V gene TRBV5-1; D remains ambiguous. The CDR3 spans 13 residues. Trimming cost V 2 bases and J 1 base, with 6 bases left between them. The germline V gene has CDR1 SGHRS and CDR2 YFSETQ. In DNA form, the CDR3 reads TGCGCCAGCAGCTTAGTGGCGAACACTGAAGCTTTCTTT. Translating it yields CASSLVANTEAFF. Supplemented by reference TRBV5-1 and TRBJ1-1, the full variable domain reads KAGVTQTPRYLIKTRGQQVTLSCSPISGHRSVSWYQQTPGQGLQFLFEYFSETQRNKGNFPGRFSGRQFSNSRSEMNVSTLELGDSALYLCASSLVANTEAFFGQGTRLTVV.

CDR3 coding DNA: TGTGCCAGTACCCAACCCCCGGGAGGGGGCGGCTACACCTTC. It translates to CASTQPPGGGGYTF. The rearrangement uses TRBV19 and TRBJ1-2; 7 bases line up with TRBD1. Unmatched junction bases numbered 13, after V lost 7 bases and J lost 8 bases. Per the germline V gene, CDR1 is LNHDA and CDR2 is SQIVND (reference sequence). The CDR3 covers 14 residues. The full variable domain, with the rest looked up from reference TRBV19 and TRBJ1-2, is DGGITQSPKYLFRKEGQNVTLSCEQNLNHDAMYWYRQDPGQGLRLIYYSQIVNDFQKGDIAEGYSVSREKKESFPLTVTSAQKNPTAFYLCASTQPPGGGGYTFGSGTRLTVV.

The chain uses TRBV20-1 and TRBJ1-1; D unclear. The germline CDR1 and CDR2 sequences are DFQATT and SNEGSKA (reference sequence). With 2 bases removed from V and 7 bases from J, the gap between germline ends came to 5 bases. The CDR3 has 10 residues. CDR3 sequence (DNA): TGCAGTGCTAGAATCTTTGAAGCTTTCTTT. Protein sequence: CSARIFEAFF.

A single count supports this clone. The V call is TRBV6-1, the J call TRBJ1-2; D unresolved. The CDR3 is 13 residues long. Germline loops: CDR1 MNHNS, CDR2 SASEGT. Trimming took off 1 base at V and 2 bases at J, with 5 bases between the two ends. This CDR3 is CASSEVLNYGYTF. The CDR3 region has the DNA TGTGCCAGCAGTGAAGTCTTAAACTATGGCTACACCTTC.

This clone was counted once. The chain recombines TRBV6-5 with TRBJ2-5, with 8 bases aligning to TRBD1. CDR3 length equals 13 residues. V shed 6 bases and J 4 bases; nucleotides not matched to a gene: 4. Germline V gene data show CDR1 as MNHEY and CDR2 as SVGAGI. The CDR3 is CASSQGARETQYF. CDR3 sequence (DNA): TGTGCCAGCAGCCAGGGGGCGCGAGAGACCCAGTACTTC.

This sequence joins TRBV4-2 and TRBJ2-2; a weak D match, TRBD2 (5 bases). In germline, CDR1 is LGHNA, CDR2 YNFKEQ. The CDR3 is 16 residues long. The ends were cut back, 0 bases at V and 2 bases at J, with 10 bases in the middle. CDR3 DNA: TGTGCCAGCAGCCAAGACCTAAGCGGAAACACCGGGGAGCTGTTTTTT. It specifies CASSQDLSGNTGELFF.

This clone came up once. The rearrangement uses TRBV19 and TRBJ2-2, with 7 positions matching TRBD1. CDR1 and CDR2 (germline): LNHDA, SQIVND (reference sequence). There are 14 residues in the CDR3. Trimming cost V 6 bases and J 4 bases; bases outside gene matches: 5. DNA for the CDR3: TGTGCCAGTAGGGGGACAGCTTTCACCGGGGAGCTGTTTTTT. The encoded protein is CASRGTAFTGELFF.

This chain connects TRBV5-1 to TRBJ2-7; maybe TRBD1 (5 bases). Looked up from germline, CDR1 is SGHRS and CDR2 is YFSETQ. Trimming stripped 3 bases from V and 4 bases from J, with 11 bases between. The CDR3 is 13 residues long. The CDR3 is CASSSSQGYEQYF. CDR3 sequence (DNA): TGCGCCAGCAGCTCCTCCCAGGGTTACGAGCAGTACTTC.